The 18 T cell receptor beta chains given below trace back to one sample, sequenced in a study of shared clonotypes between healthy human individuals. TCRdb keeps only in-frame clones here, not all; method: immunoSEQ multiplex PCR. The table has about 460,000 clones, 75% to 80% seen once; the top ten hold approximately 12%. Sequenced: PBMCs. Receptor source: a woman aged 40 to 50 in good health. Some clones in this sample may be carry-over from other donors' samples.

The V gene is TRBV4-1, the J gene TRBJ2-2; D tentatively fits TRBD1 or TRBD2 (7 bases each). CDR1 MGHRA and CDR2 YSYEKL come from the germline V gene. V was pared by 1 base and J by 4 bases, with 13 bases between. This CDR3 region has 16 residues. CDR3 protein: CASSQGRGGSTGELFF. In DNA form, the CDR3 reads TGCGCCAGCAGCCAAGGCAGGGGGGGTAGCACCGGGGAGCTGTTTTTT.

The sample holds one count of this clone. A far larger clone is just one base off, so this is likely a read error. The chain combines TRBV29-1 with TRBJ2-1; D is unresolved. This CDR3 comprises 13 residues. V was pared by 6 bases and J by 5 bases, with 14 bases between. The V gene's germline CDR1 is SQVTM and CDR2 ANQGSEA. For the CDR3, the DNA is TGCAGCGTCGCTGTTACATGGAACAATGAGCAGTTCTTC. Amino acids: CSVAVTWNNEQFF.

The gene calls are TRBV5-6 and TRBJ2-7; TRBD1 is a possible D gene (6 bases). The CDR3 is made up of 16 amino acids. The V end lost 3 bases, the J end lost 4 bases, and 20 bases lay between the germline ends. The germline V gene has CDR1 SGHDT and CDR2 YYEEEE. The chain's CDR3 is CASSSEYTGSVYEQYF. CDR3 DNA: TGTGCCAGCAGCTCGGAATATACAGGGAGTGTTTACGAGCAGTACTTC.

Only one count was recorded for this clone. One junction end disagrees with the germline gene, perhaps due to a read error. The chain has TRBV9 and TRBJ2-7; TRBD1 is a possible D gene (5 bases). There are 14 residues in the CDR3. Germline CDR1 reads SGDLS; CDR2 reads YYNGEE. The CDR3 coding sequence is TGTGCCAGCAACGTAGCAGGGTCTGTGGATGAGCAGTACTTC. Translating gives CASNVAGSVDEQYF.

The chain has TRBV25-1 and TRBJ2-5, with 9 bases lining up with TRBD1. The ends lost 3 bases at V and 5 bases at J; junction bases unmatched: 4. CDR3 length: 14 residues. Germline CDR1 is MGHDK and CDR2 is SYGVNS. Here the CDR3 reads CASSERTGVETQYF. The CDR3 nucleotides are TGTGCCAGCAGTGAGAGGACAGGGGTGGAGACCCAGTACTTC.

This clone was observed at least ten times. This chain connects TRBV5-6 to TRBJ2-7; 14 bases are shared with TRBD2. Germline lookup yields CDR1 SGHDT and CDR2 YYEEEE. The length of the CDR3 is 15 residues. V dropped 4 bases and J dropped 4; count of bases not matched to a gene: 4. The CDR3 sequence is CASSLGLAGDYEQYF. The CDR3 DNA reads as TGTGCCAGCAGCCTGGGACTAGCGGGAGATTACGAGCAGTACTTC.

This chain connects TRBV27 to TRBJ1-2; D is perhaps TRBD1 (6 bases). CDR1 is MNHEY, CDR2 SMNVEV, per germline (reference sequence). The V gene lost 2 bases and the J gene lost 4 bases, with 8 bases spanning the gap. The CDR3 is 13 amino acids. The CDR3 here is CASSLGQSYGYTF. The DNA of the CDR3 is TGTGCCAGCAGTTTAGGACAGAGCTATGGCTACACCTTC.

V gene TRBV28 combines with J gene TRBJ1-1, with D tentatively TRBD1 (5 bases). Per the germline V gene, CDR1 is MDHEN and CDR2 is SYDVKM. V lost 10 bases to trimming and J lost 6 bases, with 21 bases between them. The length of the CDR3 is 14 residues. The CDR3 nucleotides read TGTGCCACCCGGGCAGGGAAAGATATCTCTGAAGCTTTCTTT. It yields the protein CATRAGKDISEAFF.

Concerning this clone itself: This may be a read error: a much more frequent sequence differs by one nucleotide. This CDR3 is missing its conserved last phenylalanine or tryptophan, likely due to a read error. The chain recombines TRBV13 with TRBJ1-1, with TRBD1 as a possible D gene (5 bases). The V gene's germline CDR1 is PRHDT and CDR2 FYEKMQ (reference sequence). This CDR3 is built from 14 residues. Trimming stripped 0 bases from V and 4 bases from J, with 9 bases between. The chain's CDR3 is CASSLGRAGTEAFL. Written as DNA, the CDR3 is TGTGCCAGCAGCTTAGGCAGGGCTGGCACTGAAGCTTTCCTT.

As regards this clone: This could be a read error, since a much larger clone is one nucleotide away. No conserved phenylalanine or tryptophan is present at the end of the CDR3, so a read error is the likely explanation. CDR3 DNA: TGTGCCAGCAGTTTATACCCATTCCGCGGGACTAGCAACTACGAGCAGTACCTC. This codes for CASSLYPFRGTSNYEQYL. V gene TRBV28 combines with J gene TRBJ2-7; 9 bases are a match to TRBD2. The CDR3 has 18 amino acids. Looked up from germline, CDR1 is MDHEN and CDR2 is SYDVKM. Trimming took 1 base from V and 3 from J; bases not matched to a gene: 13.

The chain uses TRBV10-2 and TRBJ1-2; a weak D match, TRBD1 (6 bases). The CDR3 totals 14 residues. From germline, CDR1 is WSHSY and CDR2 SAAADI. Trimming pared 3 bases from V and 5 bases from J, leaving 13 bases between. The CDR3 here is CASSEAGERYGYTF. In DNA form, the CDR3 reads TGCGCCAGCAGTGAAGCAGGGGAGAGGTATGGCTACACCTTC.

The sample holds a few counts of this clone. J is TRBJ1-2 and V is TRBV30; D not certain. The CDR3 covers 13 residues. Deletions cut 3 bases from V and 1 base from J, with 9 bases between. Germline-derived CDR1 and CDR2 are GTSNPN and SVGIG (reference sequence). CDR3 DNA: TGTGCCTGGAGCCCTAATGGTAACTATGGCTACACCTTC. The encoded protein is CAWSPNGNYGYTF.

V is TRBV19 and J is TRBJ1-1; D gene uncertain. Deletions cut 6 bases from V and 6 bases from J, with 17 bases between. Germline CDR1 LNHDA, CDR2 SQIVND (reference sequence). This CDR3 spans 14 amino acids. CDR3 nucleotides: TGTGCCAGTAGGGACGCACAGTTTCGTCCTGAAGCTTTCTTT. Its protein is CASRDAQFRPEAFF.

The chain links TRBV6-1 to TRBJ2-2, with no clear D. Germline V CDR1 and CDR2: MNHNS, SASEGT. V dropped 5 bases and J dropped 5 bases, with 12 bases sitting between them. CDR3 length equals 14 residues. The CDR3 DNA follows: TGTGCCAGCAGTTCCACCGGACGAACCGGGGAGCTGTTTTTT. Protein: CASSSTGRTGELFF.

A note on this clone: This probably arose from a read error, given a far larger clone one base away. This same CDR3 is encoded by further DNA sequences in the sample. This chain connects TRBV2 to TRBJ2-3; D is unclear. Trimming cost V 6 bases and J 4 bases, with 14 bases left between them. This CDR3 is 14 amino acids long. Germline CDR1 and CDR2: SNHLY and FYNNEI. The chain's CDR3 is CASRGVFESDTQYF. CDR3 coding DNA: TGTGCCAGCAGGGGCGTTTTCGAGTCAGATACGCAGTATTTT.

This chain uses TRBV7-9 with TRBJ2-7, with 10 bases that match TRBD2. The CDR3 length is 14 residues. V shed 5 bases, J shed 0 bases, and the junction held 1 base outside the gene matches. Germline V gene lookup returns CDR1 SEHNR and CDR2 FQNEAQ (reference sequence). CDR3 nucleotide sequence: TGTGCCAGCAGCCGGACTAGCGGCTCCTACGAGCAGTACTTC. Translation: CASSRTSGSYEQYF.

The rearrangement joins TRBV5-8 to TRBJ2-7; either TRBD1 or TRBD2 may supply D (6 bases each). CDR1 and CDR2 from the germline V gene are SGHTS and YDEGEE. The V end lost 0 bases, the J end lost 2 bases, and 9 bases lay between the germline ends. The CDR3 length is 14 residues. The CDR3 nucleotides are TGTGCCAGCAGCTTGGCCGGGGGCCCCTACGAGCAGTACTTC. It codes for CASSLAGGPYEQYF.

The chain employs TRBV4-2 and TRBJ2-2, with 9 bases that match TRBD1. CDR3 length equals 15 residues. Per germline, CDR1 LGHNA and CDR2 YNFKEQ. The junction had 7 bases not matched to a gene; V was cut back by 4 bases and J by 7 bases. The CDR3 reads CASSLSQGAHGELFF. The DNA for the CDR3 is TGTGCCAGCAGCCTCTCACAGGGGGCGCACGGGGAGCTGTTTTTT.